Each of the 31 T cell receptor beta chains below was sequenced from the same sample in a study of post-analysis software for immune sequencing data. General study findings and limits: TRBV5-6, TRBV5-1 and TRBV20-1 belonged to a set of roughly 5 TRBV segments that were more frequent in patients than controls.

No cognate antigen is known for these TCRs. Unique molecular identifiers tagged the TCR beta cDNA libraries. MiXCR was run by TCRdb on the PCR reads, yielding one entry per CDR3 protein. Here the sample spans about 820,000 distinct CDR3 sequences, approximately 50% being singletons. Sequences were obtained from blood. The receptors derive from a girl aged 5 to 17 with multiple sclerosis.

In its sample, this clonotype was seen a few times. The rearrangement joins TRBV3-1 to TRBJ2-6; 10 nucleotides align to TRBD1. Germline values: CDR1 LGHDT, CDR2 YNNKEL (reference sequence). The CDR3 is 17 residues long. The V segment lost 6 bases and the J segment 0 bases; nucleotides outside the gene matches: 5. The CDR3 DNA reads TGTGCCAGCAGGACGGGACAGGGGCGCTCTGGGGCCAACGTCCTGACTTTC. Protein: CASRTGQGRSGANVLTF.

The gene calls are TRBV5-1 and TRBJ2-1; D perhaps matches TRBD1 (5 bases). Trimming took off 0 bases at V and 3 bases at J, with 10 bases between the two ends. The V gene's germline CDR1 is SGHRS and CDR2 YFSETQ. The CDR3 is 15 residues long. CDR3 bases: TGCGCCAGCAGCTTGGGACAGAACAGCTACAATGAGCAGTTCTTC. The encoded protein is CASSLGQNSYNEQFF.

This sequence joins TRBV5-1 and TRBJ2-3; D possibly corresponds to TRBD2 (6 bases). V was trimmed by 2 bases and J by 2 bases, leaving 21 bases between them. Per the germline V gene, CDR1 is SGHRS and CDR2 is YFSETQ. The CDR3 runs to 18 residues. The CDR3 loop reads CASSFGILAPPDTDTQYF. The DNA for the CDR3 is TGCGCCAGCAGCTTTGGCATCCTAGCGCCTCCTGACACAGATACGCAGTATTTT. The whole variable domain, remainder taken from reference TRBV5-1 and TRBJ2-3, is KAGVTQTPRYLIKTRGQQVTLSCSPISGHRSVSWYQQTPGQGLQFLFEYFSETQRNKGNFPGRFSGRQFSNSRSEMNVSTLELGDSALYLCASSFGILAPPDTDTQYFGPGTRLTVL.

The rearrangement links TRBV12-3 or TRBV12-4 to TRBJ2-7; D is possibly TRBD2 (6 bases). The DNA end is a closer match to TRBJ2-4, so the J assignment may be wrong. The CDR3 is made up of 14 amino acids. CDR3 DNA sequence: TGTGCCAGCAGTTCCTCTAGCGTTCAAAACATTCAGTACTTC. Its translation: CASSSSSVQNIQYF.

CDR3 sequence: CASSRLTRGYEQYF. DNA for the CDR3: TGTGCCAGCAGCCGCCTCACGCGGGGCTACGAGCAGTACTTC. The chain employs TRBV3-1 and TRBJ2-7; D may be TRBD2 (6 bases). Trimming removed 4 bases from V and 3 bases from J, with 13 bases in between. CDR3 length: 14 residues. Per germline, CDR1 LGHDT and CDR2 YNNKEL (reference sequence).

There are a few counts of this clonotype. This rearrangement joins TRBV29-1 to TRBJ2-1; TRBD2 matches at 13 bases. J lost 0 bases, V lost 3 bases, and 11 bases had no gene match. This CDR3 region has 19 residues. From germline, CDR1 is SQVTM and CDR2 ANQGSEA. Written as DNA, the CDR3 is TGCAGCGTTGATATGGTACTAGCGGGAGGGTTGGGCTCCTACAATGAGCAGTTCTTC. It encodes CSVDMVLAGGLGSYNEQFF.

This chain links TRBV10-3 with TRBJ2-1; the D is unclear. Germline CDR1 and CDR2: ENHRY and SYGVKD. V was pared by 7 bases and J by 5 bases, with 6 bases between. This CDR3 is 11 amino acids long. The CDR3 is CAITRNNEQFF. The CDR3 DNA reads TGTGCCATCACAAGGAACAATGAGCAGTTCTTC.

The chain recombines TRBV6-6 with TRBJ1-1; D uncertain. This CDR3 region has 13 residues. Germline V gene data show CDR1 as MNHNY and CDR2 as SVGAGI (reference sequence). Trimming stripped 4 bases from V and 0 bases from J, with 6 bases between. CDR3 loop: CASSSKMNTEAFF. The CDR3 DNA reads as TGTGCCAGCAGTTCCAAGATGAACACTGAAGCTTTCTTT.

V is TRBV5-1 and J is TRBJ2-3; 9 bases are shared with TRBD2. The CDR3 consists of 15 residues. Looked up from germline, CDR1 is SGHRS and CDR2 is YFSETQ. J was trimmed by 5 bases and V by 5 bases; bases with no gene match: 9. In nucleotides, the CDR3 is TGCGCCAGCAGGAAACCGGGACTAGCAATAGATACGCAGTATTTT. This translates into CASRKPGLAIDTQYF.

V and J are TRBV15 and TRBJ2-7; 7 bases agree with TRBD2. This CDR3 is built from 15 residues. Germline V gene lookup returns CDR1 LNHNV and CDR2 YYDKDF (reference sequence). V was clipped by 0 bases and J by 0 bases; unmatched bases: 2. The CDR3 loop reads CATSRDSGGSYEQYF. The CDR3 region has the DNA TGTGCCACCAGCAGAGATTCGGGGGGCTCCTACGAGCAGTACTTC.

A single count supports this clonotype. An end of the junction differs from the germline gene, which may be a read error. The V call is TRBV19, the J call TRBJ1-5, with D uncertain. Germline values: CDR1 LNHDA, CDR2 SQIVND (reference sequence). The CDR3 sequence is 17 residues long. CDR3 sequence (DNA): TGTGCCAGTAGTATAGGTCCCCGCGAGACCTCAAATCAGCCCCGGCATTTT. It codes for CASSIGPRETSNQPRHF.

V is TRBV20-1 and J is TRBJ2-7, with D tentatively TRBD2 (6 bases). This CDR3 has 13 amino acids. CDR1 DFQATT and CDR2 SNEGSKA come from the germline V gene (reference sequence). Trimming shortened V by 1 base and J by 5 bases, and 12 bases separated the two germline ends. CDR3: CSARVGGWNEQYF. For the CDR3, the DNA is TGCAGTGCTAGAGTTGGAGGGTGGAACGAGCAGTACTTC.

The chain employs TRBV14 and TRBJ2-5; weak D call: TRBD2 (5 bases). This CDR3 is 14 amino acids long. Trimming took off 3 bases at V and 5 bases at J, with 13 bases between the two ends. CDR1 is SGHDN, CDR2 FVKESK, per germline. As DNA, the CDR3 is TGTGCCAGCAGCCACGGAGGTCCCGCGGAGACCCAGTACTTC. Translated, it gives CASSHGGPAETQYF.

This clonotype has only a few counts. V is TRBV20-1 and J is TRBJ1-2; D is possibly TRBD1 (5 bases). In germline, CDR1 is DFQATT, CDR2 SNEGSKA (reference sequence). The CDR3 totals 16 residues. With 0 bases removed from V and 1 base from J, the gap between germline ends came to 15 bases. The DNA for the CDR3 is TGCAGTGCTAGAGAGACAGTGAGGAGGGGTAACTATGGCTACACCTTC. This encodes CSARETVRRGNYGYTF.

J is TRBJ1-1 and V is TRBV2; no reliable D call. This CDR3 has 13 residues. Germline V gene data show CDR1 as SNHLY and CDR2 as FYNNEI. V was trimmed by 6 bases and J by 1 base, leaving 9 bases between them. The CDR3 region has the DNA TGTGCCAGCAGAAGCAACCCGAACACTGAAGCTTTCTTT. Its translation is CASRSNPNTEAFF. Looking up the rest from reference TRBV2 and TRBJ1-1 gives the full variable domain: EPEVTQTPSHQVTQMGQEVILRCVPISNHLYFYWYRQILGQKVEFLVSFYNNEISEKSEIFDDQFSVERPDGSNFTLKIRSTKLEDSAMYFCASRSNPNTEAFFGQGTRLTVV.

The chain's CDR3 is CASSYRVGQEVYEQYF. The CDR3 DNA follows: TGTGCCAGCAGTTACCGGGTGGGACAGGAGGTTTACGAGCAGTACTTC. The genes are TRBV6-5 and TRBJ2-7; TRBD1 agrees at 8 bases. This CDR3 region has 16 residues. V shed 2 bases and J 4 bases; nucleotides not matched to a gene: 10. Germline V gives CDR1 MNHEY, CDR2 SVGAGI.

This rearrangement joins TRBV7-2 to TRBJ2-7; 11 positions match TRBD1. Germline V lookup: CDR1 SGHTA, CDR2 FQGNSA. V lost 4 bases to trimming and J lost 12 bases; unmatched junction nucleotides: 14. CDR3 size: 15 residues. CDR3 in DNA: TGTGCCAGCAGCTCGAGGACAGGGGGCGTAGACATTCGGTACTTC. This encodes CASSSRTGGVDIRYF.

The genes are TRBV9 and TRBJ2-3; the D gene is possibly TRBD1 (6 bases). CDR3 size: 17 residues. Germline loops: CDR1 SGDLS, CDR2 YYNGEE. Deletions cut 0 bases from V and 1 base from J, with 15 bases between. CDR3 loop: CASSVEWGLEGTDTQYF. The CDR3 bases are TGTGCCAGCAGCGTAGAGTGGGGGCTTGAAGGCACAGATACGCAGTATTTT.

This clonotype occurred a few times. The chain is built from TRBV20-1 and TRBJ2-5; 7 bases align to TRBD2. The CDR3 contains 15 residues. Germline V gene data show CDR1 as DFQATT and CDR2 as SNEGSKA (reference sequence). Here the CDR3 DNA reads TGCAGCGTCCGAATGCGGGGGTTGCCCCAAGAGACCCAGTACTTC. Its protein is CSVRMRGLPQETQYF.

The chain combines TRBV29-1 with TRBJ2-5; D ambiguous. The J call may not be correct, given that the DNA end is closer to TRBJ2-7. Germline V lookup: CDR1 SQVTM, CDR2 ANQGSEA. This CDR3 has 10 amino acids. The CDR3 nucleotides read TGCAGCGTTGGATTGTCCGAGCAGTACTTC. It specifies CSVGLSEQYF.

The CDR3 nucleotides read TGTGCCAGCAGTGAAGGGGGACCTCCCAAGACCCAGTACTTC. This codes for CASSEGGPPKTQYF. The genes are TRBV6-1 and TRBJ2-5; the D call may be TRBD1 or TRBD2 (5 bases each). The CDR3 totals 14 residues. Trimming removed 1 base at V and 6 bases at J, with 12 bases between. Germline CDR1 is MNHNS and CDR2 is SASEGT.

CDR3 sequence reads: CSARAGEKQYF. In DNA form, the CDR3 reads TGCAGTGCTAGAGCAGGGGAAAAGCAGTACTTC. This chain connects TRBV20-1 to TRBJ2-7; D is perhaps TRBD1 (6 bases). The V end lost 1 base, the J end lost 8 bases, and 9 bases lay between the germline ends. The germline V gene has CDR1 DFQATT and CDR2 SNEGSKA (reference sequence). The CDR3 sequence is 11 residues long.

The sample holds a few counts of this clonotype. The rearrangement uses TRBV25-1 and TRBJ1-2, with TRBD1 as a possible D gene (5 bases). The germline V gene has CDR1 MGHDK and CDR2 SYGVNS. The CDR3 is 12 amino acids. Trimming removed 7 bases at V and 4 bases at J, with 10 bases between. Here the CDR3 DNA reads TGTGCCAGCAAGAGGGACGTCTATGGCTACACCTTC. It translates to CASKRDVYGYTF.

The V and J genes are TRBV4-1 and TRBJ2-7; weak D call: TRBD2 (6 bases). Germline CDR1 reads MGHRA; CDR2 reads YSYEKL. V was trimmed by 2 bases and J by 4 bases, leaving 15 bases between them. The CDR3 is 15 amino acids. The chain's CDR3 is CASSQQAGYGYEQYF. For the CDR3, the DNA is TGCGCCAGCAGCCAACAAGCGGGTTATGGATACGAGCAGTACTTC.

The sample holds a few counts of this clonotype. V usage is TRBV12-3 or TRBV12-4 and J usage is TRBJ2-7; 9 nucleotides agree with TRBD2. J was trimmed by 7 bases and V by 1 base; bases with no gene match: 2. The CDR3 sequence is 13 residues long. The CDR3 loop reads CASSLGTSEEQYF. CDR3 sequence (DNA): TGTGCCAGCAGTTTAGGGACTAGCGAAGAGCAGTACTTC.

The V gene is TRBV29-1, the J gene TRBJ1-4, with D perhaps TRBD1 (5 bases). This CDR3 is 15 amino acids long. Germline values: CDR1 SQVTM, CDR2 ANQGSEA. V was trimmed by 3 bases and J by 7 bases, leaving 18 bases between them. CDR3 sequence: CSVDGDLSSGEKLFF. Here the CDR3 DNA reads TGCAGCGTTGATGGGGACTTATCAAGTGGTGAAAAACTGTTTTTT. The complete variable domain, with remaining parts taken from reference TRBV29-1 and TRBJ1-4, reads SAVISQKPSRDICQRGTSLTIQCQVDSQVTMMFWYRQQPGQSLTLIATANQGSEATYESGFVIDKFPISRPNLTFSTLTVSNMSPEDSSIYLCSVDGDLSSGEKLFFGSGTQLSVL.

The sample holds many counts of this clonotype. J is TRBJ2-7 and V is TRBV7-2, with 8 bases aligning to TRBD2. The CDR3 loop spans 14 amino acids. Unmatched junction bases numbered 1, after V lost 3 bases and J lost 0 bases. Germline CDR1 reads SGHTA; CDR2 reads FQGNSA. The CDR3: CASSFAGGSYEQYF. In nucleotides, the CDR3 is TGTGCCAGCAGCTTTGCGGGGGGCTCCTACGAGCAGTACTTC.

This chain connects TRBV5-5 to TRBJ2-3, with 8 nucleotides matching TRBD2. V trimming: 5 bases; J trimming: 2 bases; junction bases outside the gene matches: 7. This CDR3 has 15 amino acids. In germline, CDR1 is SGHKS, CDR2 YYEKEE (reference sequence). The CDR3: CASRQTSDNTDTQYF. The DNA for the CDR3 is TGTGCCAGCAGACAGACTAGCGATAACACAGATACGCAGTATTTT.

This chain uses TRBV29-1 with TRBJ2-3; the D is unclear. CDR1 is SQVTM, CDR2 ANQGSEA, per germline. Trimming removed 1 base at V and 0 bases at J, with 5 bases between. The CDR3 is made up of 13 amino acids. DNA of the CDR3: TGCAGCGTTGAAGTTGGCAGCACAGATACGCAGTATTTT. It yields the protein CSVEVGSTDTQYF.

The chain combines TRBV7-8 with TRBJ2-1; 14 bases fit TRBD2. The CDR3 runs to 17 residues. The V gene's germline CDR1 is SGHVS and CDR2 FQNEAQ. With V trimmed by 5 bases and J by 11 bases, 14 bases remained unmatched. DNA of the CDR3: TGTGCCAGCAGCCGAAATTCGGGACTAGCGGGAGTGGGTAAGCAGTTCTTC. It is translated as CASSRNSGLAGVGKQFF.

Written as DNA, the CDR3 is TGTGCCAGCAGCCCATCCGCTAGCGGGGAAAAAAATGAGCAGTTCTTC. It specifies CASSPSASGEKNEQFF. The rearrangement joins TRBV4-2 to TRBJ2-1; 9 bases align to TRBD2. Germline V gene data show CDR1 as LGHNA and CDR2 as YNFKEQ. Trimming took 4 bases from V and 7 from J; bases not matched to a gene: 11. The CDR3 contains 16 residues.